Detailed here is one T cell receptor beta chain. Antigen unknown. The data were produced by immunoSEQ multiplex PCR, yet TCRdb's version contains in-frame clones alone and is incomplete. The sample carries 150,000 or so clones, roughly 92% recorded once. The data originate from a study of T cell responses to AZD1222 COVID-19 vaccine. Germline CDR1 and CDR2: MNHEY and SMNVEV (reference sequence). The CDR3 is 17 amino acids. Trimming left V 3 bases short and J 0 bases short, with 12 bases between. Findings and caveats of the study: Clonal diversity was possibly underestimated; the donors were predominantly white British and more often female. Seropositive AZD1222 recipients at baseline numbered only five to seven.

The genes are TRBV27 and TRBJ2-6; a weak D match, TRBD1 (5 bases). The TCR originated in an adult in good health. Sample: peripheral blood, taken on day 0 of AZD1222 vaccination. For the CDR3, the DNA is TGTGCCAGCAGTTTTTCTACAGGAATCTCTGGGGCCAACGTCCTGACTTTC. Translation: CASSFSTGISGANVLTF.